A single count supports the clone carrying this T cell receptor beta chain. CDR1 and CDR2 (germline): MDHEN, SYDVKM. This CDR3 is 14 amino acids long. The J segment lost 4 bases and the V segment lost 5 bases, leaving 7 bases of the junction unmatched. These data originate in a study of blood T cell repertoires in COVID-19. The method was immunoSEQ multiplex PCR; TCRdb's version includes in-frame clones alone and lacks a portion of them. The table lists 300,000 to 400,000 clones, approximately 91% of them singletons. The TCR originated in a man in his 60s who had recovered from COVID-19. The genes are TRBV28 and TRBJ2-7, with 8 bases aligning to TRBD2. Sequencing input: PBMCs or T cells enriched from blood (not recorded which). Written as DNA, the CDR3 is TGTGCCAGCAGTGCCCTCGGGGGGGCTTACGAGCAGTACTTC. It translates to CASSALGGAYEQYF.